The TCR beta chain described here comes from a study of shared clonotypes between healthy human individuals. The authors' processing: Filtering differed, since immunoSEQ gave only junction sequences and no quality scores. TCRdb's table, derived via immunoSEQ multiplex PCR, lists solely in-frame clones and lacks some. From that table come the V and J calls and clone size; the DNA was used to work out D and trimming. The sample lists some 2,400,000 clones, approximately 95% occurring once. About this clone: Its antigen is unidentified.

CDR3 length: 14 residues. V lost 5 bases to trimming and J lost 4 bases; unmatched junction nucleotides: 3. Germline CDR1 reads SNHLY; CDR2 reads FYNNEI. Notes on the study in general: Memory subsets generally showed smaller estimated richness than naive subsets did.

This sequence joins TRBV2 and TRBJ2-1; TRBD2 matches at 9 bases. The TCR was taken from a young man in good health. The sample comprised naive CD4+ T cells sorted from blood. The sample's subset: CD45RA+ positively selected. The CDR3 bases are TGTGCCAGCAGTCGACTAGCGGAGTACAATGAGCAGTTCTTC. Protein sequence: CASSRLAEYNEQFF.